This TCR beta chain emerged from a study of blood T cell repertoires in COVID-19. Each participant's cohort was designated according to participant-reported clinical history. This CDR3 spans 16 amino acids. V was cut by 0 bases and J by 1 base, with 12 bases left in between. Germline V gives CDR1 LGHDT, CDR2 YNNKEL (reference sequence). Here immunoSEQ multiplex PCR was the method, and the copy in TCRdb shows in-frame clones only, minus some. The data show around 290,000 clones, around 90% seen once. Sequencing input: PBMCs or T cells enriched from blood (not recorded which). The TCR was taken from a woman aged 25 to 39 who had recovered from COVID-19. The V call is TRBV3-1 (or the pseudogene TRBV3-2), the J call TRBJ1-1, with D perhaps TRBD1 (6 bases). CDR3 DNA sequence: TGTGCCAGCAGCCAAGATAAGTCCAGGGGGAACACTGAAGCTTTCTTT. Translating it yields CASSQDKSRGNTEAFF.